This TCR beta chain is drawn from a study of T cell responses to AZD1222 COVID-19 vaccine. Findings and caveats of the study: Donors, mostly white British, included more females; clonal diversity was possibly underestimated. The reported proportion of spike-specific TCRs targeting unmutated variant regions was nearly half. Spike-specific TCR breadth and depth rose after two AZD1222 doses.

This clone was detected only a few times. Its target is unknown. Here immunoSEQ multiplex PCR was the method, and the copy in TCRdb shows in-frame clones only, minus some. The table records 95,000 to 150,000 clones, over 80% of them present only once. The sequence was obtained from an adult in good health. The sequenced sample was peripheral blood, obtained on day 0 of AZD1222 vaccination.

The DNA for the CDR3 is TGCAGCGTGGACTATGGCTACACCTTC. Its protein product is CSVDYGYTF. V usage is TRBV29-1 and J usage is TRBJ1-2; D unresolved. V lost 6 bases, J lost 3 bases, and 2 bases lay in between. Germline V gives CDR1 SQVTM, CDR2 ANQGSEA. This CDR3 spans 9 amino acids.